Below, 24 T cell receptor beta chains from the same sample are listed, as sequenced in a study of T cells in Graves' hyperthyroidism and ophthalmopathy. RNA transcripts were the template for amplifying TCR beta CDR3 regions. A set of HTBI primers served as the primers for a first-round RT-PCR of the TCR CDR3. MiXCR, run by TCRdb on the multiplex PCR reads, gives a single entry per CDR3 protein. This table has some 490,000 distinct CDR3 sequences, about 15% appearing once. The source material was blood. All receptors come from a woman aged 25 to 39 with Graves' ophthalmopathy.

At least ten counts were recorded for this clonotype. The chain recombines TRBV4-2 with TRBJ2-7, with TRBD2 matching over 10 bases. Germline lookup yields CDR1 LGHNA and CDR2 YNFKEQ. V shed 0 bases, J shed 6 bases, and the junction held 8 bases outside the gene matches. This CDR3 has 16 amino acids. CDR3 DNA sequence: TGTGCCAGCAGCCAAGAAGGCGGGCTAGCGGGAGTCGAGCAGTACTTC. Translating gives CASSQEGGLAGVEQYF.

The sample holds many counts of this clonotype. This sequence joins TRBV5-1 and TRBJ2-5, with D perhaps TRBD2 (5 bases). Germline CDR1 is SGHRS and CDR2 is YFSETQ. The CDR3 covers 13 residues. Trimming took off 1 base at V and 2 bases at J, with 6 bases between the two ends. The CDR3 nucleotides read TGCGCCAGCAGCTTGCGGGAACAAGAGACCCAGTACTTC. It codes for CASSLREQETQYF.

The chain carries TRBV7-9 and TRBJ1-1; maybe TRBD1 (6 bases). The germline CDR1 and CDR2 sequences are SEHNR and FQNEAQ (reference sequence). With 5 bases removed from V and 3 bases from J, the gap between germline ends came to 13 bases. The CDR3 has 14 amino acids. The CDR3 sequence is CASSPQGFDTEAFF. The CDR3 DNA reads TGTGCCAGCAGCCCACAGGGATTCGACACTGAAGCTTTCTTT. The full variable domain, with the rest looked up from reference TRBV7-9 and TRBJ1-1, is DTGVSQNPRHKITKRGQNVTFRCDPISEHNRLYWYRQTLGQGPEFLTYFQNEAQLEKSRLLSDRFSAERPKGSFSTLEIQRTEQGDSAMYLCASSPQGFDTEAFFGQGTRLTVV.

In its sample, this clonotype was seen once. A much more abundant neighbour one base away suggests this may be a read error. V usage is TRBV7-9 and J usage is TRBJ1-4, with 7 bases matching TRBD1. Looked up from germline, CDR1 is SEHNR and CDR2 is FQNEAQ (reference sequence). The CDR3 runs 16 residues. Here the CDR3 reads CSSSTGQLATNEKLFF. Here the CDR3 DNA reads TGTTCCAGCAGCACGGGACAGCTCGCAACTAATGAAAAACTGTTTTTT.

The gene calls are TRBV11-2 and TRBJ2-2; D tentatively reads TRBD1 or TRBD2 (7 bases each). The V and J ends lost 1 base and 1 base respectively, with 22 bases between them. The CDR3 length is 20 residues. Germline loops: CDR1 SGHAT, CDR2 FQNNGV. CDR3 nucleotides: TGTGCCAGCAGCTTAGTTGGGCTGATCGGGGGGACAGAGAACACCGGGGAGCTGTTTTTT. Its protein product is CASSLVGLIGGTENTGELFF.

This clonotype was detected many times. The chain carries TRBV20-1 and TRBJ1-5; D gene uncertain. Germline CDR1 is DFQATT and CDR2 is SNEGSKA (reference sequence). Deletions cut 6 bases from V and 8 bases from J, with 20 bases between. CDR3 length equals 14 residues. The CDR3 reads CSAELFLHGKPQHF. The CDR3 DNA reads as TGCAGTGCGGAACTTTTTTTGCATGGTAAGCCCCAGCATTTT.

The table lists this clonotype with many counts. The CDR3 protein is CASSQWIGTDGSEQYF. DNA for the CDR3: TGTGCCAGCAGCCAATGGATCGGGACGGACGGCTCCGAGCAGTACTTC. The chain recombines TRBV3-1 with TRBJ2-7; D possibly matches TRBD1 or TRBD2 (5 bases each). The CDR3 has 16 amino acids. Trimming took 2 bases from V and 6 from J, leaving 20 bases between them. Germline V CDR1 and CDR2: LGHDT, YNNKEL (reference sequence).

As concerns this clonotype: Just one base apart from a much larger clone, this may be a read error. The DNA for the CDR3 is TGTGCCAGCAGTGAACCCCAAGGCTCCTACAATGAGCAGTTCTTC. Translation: CASSEPQGSYNEQFF. The chain links TRBV12-3 or TRBV12-4 to TRBJ2-1, with D unresolved. The V end lost 5 bases, the J end lost 0 bases, and 11 bases lay between the germline ends. This CDR3 contains 15 residues.

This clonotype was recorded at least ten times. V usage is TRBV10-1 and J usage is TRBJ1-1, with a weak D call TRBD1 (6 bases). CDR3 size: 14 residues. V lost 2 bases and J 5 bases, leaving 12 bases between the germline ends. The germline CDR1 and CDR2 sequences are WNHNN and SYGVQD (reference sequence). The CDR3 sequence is CASSEGGLGTEAFF. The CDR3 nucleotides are TGCGCCAGCAGTGAGGGGGGGCTGGGAACTGAAGCTTTCTTT.

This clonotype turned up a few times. The CDR3 DNA follows: TGCGCCAGCAGCAATAGCGGGCGGGGTGGGGATGAGCAGTTCTTC. Its protein is CASSNSGRGGDEQFF. The chain uses TRBV5-1 and TRBJ2-1, with 7 bases identical to TRBD2. V lost 4 bases, J lost 8 bases, and 12 bases stayed unmatched. This CDR3 has 15 amino acids. Looked up from germline, CDR1 is SGHRS and CDR2 is YFSETQ.

The CDR3 loop is CASSLEGGRGGDTQYF. DNA of the CDR3: TGTGCCAGCAGCTTAGAGGGGGGCCGCGGGGGAGATACGCAGTATTTT. This chain links TRBV11-1 with TRBJ2-3, with D perhaps matching TRBD2 (7 bases). Trimming took 1 base from V and 5 from J, leaving 16 bases between them. Germline lookup yields CDR1 SGHAT and CDR2 FQDESV (reference sequence). CDR3 length: 16 residues.

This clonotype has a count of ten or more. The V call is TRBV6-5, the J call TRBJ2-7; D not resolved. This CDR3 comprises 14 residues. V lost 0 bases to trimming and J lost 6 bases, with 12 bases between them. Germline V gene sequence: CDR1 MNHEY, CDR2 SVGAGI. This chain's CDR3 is CASSYSRGWGEQYF. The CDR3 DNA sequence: TGTGCCAGCAGTTACTCGAGAGGTTGGGGCGAGCAGTACTTC.

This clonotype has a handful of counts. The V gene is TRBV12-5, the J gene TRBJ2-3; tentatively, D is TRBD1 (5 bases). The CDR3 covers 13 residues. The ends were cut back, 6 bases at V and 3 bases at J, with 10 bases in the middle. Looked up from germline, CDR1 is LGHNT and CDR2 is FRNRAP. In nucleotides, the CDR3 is TGTGCTAGTGGCCTCAGGGTGACAGATACGCAGTATTTT. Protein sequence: CASGLRVTDTQYF.

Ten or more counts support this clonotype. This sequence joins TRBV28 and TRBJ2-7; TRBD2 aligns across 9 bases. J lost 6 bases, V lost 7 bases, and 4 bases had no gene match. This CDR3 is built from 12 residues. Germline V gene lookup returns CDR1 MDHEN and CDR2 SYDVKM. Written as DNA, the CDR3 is TGTGCCAGCAATGGCGGGAGGGGCGAGCAGTACTTC. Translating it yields CASNGGRGEQYF.

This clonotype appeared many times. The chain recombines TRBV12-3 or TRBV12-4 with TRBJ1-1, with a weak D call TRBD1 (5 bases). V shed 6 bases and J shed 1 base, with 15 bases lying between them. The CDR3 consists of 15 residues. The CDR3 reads CASSRTPTENTEAFF. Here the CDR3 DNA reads TGTGCCAGCAGCCGAACCCCGACAGAGAACACTGAAGCTTTCTTT.

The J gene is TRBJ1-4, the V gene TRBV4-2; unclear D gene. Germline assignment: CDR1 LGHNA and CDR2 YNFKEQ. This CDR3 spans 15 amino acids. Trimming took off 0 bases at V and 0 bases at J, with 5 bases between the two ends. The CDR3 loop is CASSQERPTNEKLFF. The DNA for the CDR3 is TGTGCCAGCAGCCAAGAACGTCCAACTAATGAAAAACTGTTTTTT.

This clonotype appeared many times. CDR3 in DNA: TGCAGTGCTAGAGGACGTATGAGGATCACAGATACGCAGTATTTT. This codes for CSARGRMRITDTQYF. The V call is TRBV20-1, the J call TRBJ2-3; D is undetermined. V lost 1 base and J lost 2, with 13 bases in between. Germline CDR1 and CDR2: DFQATT and SNEGSKA (reference sequence). The CDR3 is 15 residues long.

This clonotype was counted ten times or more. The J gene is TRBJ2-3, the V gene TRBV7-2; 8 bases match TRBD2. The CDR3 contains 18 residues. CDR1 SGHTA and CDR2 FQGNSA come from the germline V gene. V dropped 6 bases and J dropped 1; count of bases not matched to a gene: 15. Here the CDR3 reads CASSHTGTRSVRTDTQYF. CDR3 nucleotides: TGTGCCAGCAGTCATACTGGGACTAGATCCGTCCGCACAGATACGCAGTATTTT.

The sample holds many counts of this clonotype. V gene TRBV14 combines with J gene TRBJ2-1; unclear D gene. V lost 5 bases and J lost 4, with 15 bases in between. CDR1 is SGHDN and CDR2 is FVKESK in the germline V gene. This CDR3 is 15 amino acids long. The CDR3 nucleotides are TGTGCCAGCAGCGGACGAAGGGCTTGGTACAATGAGCAGTTCTTC. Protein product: CASSGRRAWYNEQFF. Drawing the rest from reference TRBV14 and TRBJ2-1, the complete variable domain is EAGVTQFPSHSVIEKGQTVTLRCDPISGHDNLYWYRRVMGKEIKFLLHFVKESKQDESGMPNNRFLAERTGGTYSTLKVQPAELEDSGVYFCASSGRRAWYNEQFFGPGTRLTVL.

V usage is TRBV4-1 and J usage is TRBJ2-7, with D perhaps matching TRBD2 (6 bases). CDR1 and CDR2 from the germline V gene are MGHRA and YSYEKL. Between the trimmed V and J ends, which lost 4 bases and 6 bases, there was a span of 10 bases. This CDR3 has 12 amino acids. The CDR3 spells CASSLAGSEQYF. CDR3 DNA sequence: TGCGCCAGCAGCCTCGCGGGATCCGAGCAGTACTTC.

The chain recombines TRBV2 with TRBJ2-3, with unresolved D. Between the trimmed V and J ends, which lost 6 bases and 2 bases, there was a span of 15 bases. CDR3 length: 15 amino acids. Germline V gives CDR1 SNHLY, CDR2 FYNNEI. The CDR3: CASRVRLVYTDTQYF. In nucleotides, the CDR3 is TGTGCCAGCAGGGTTAGGCTAGTTTACACAGATACGCAGTATTTT. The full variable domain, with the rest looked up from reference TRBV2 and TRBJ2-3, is EPEVTQTPSHQVTQMGQEVILRCVPISNHLYFYWYRQILGQKVEFLVSFYNNEISEKSEIFDDQFSVERPDGSNFTLKIRSTKLEDSAMYFCASRVRLVYTDTQYFGPGTRLTVL.

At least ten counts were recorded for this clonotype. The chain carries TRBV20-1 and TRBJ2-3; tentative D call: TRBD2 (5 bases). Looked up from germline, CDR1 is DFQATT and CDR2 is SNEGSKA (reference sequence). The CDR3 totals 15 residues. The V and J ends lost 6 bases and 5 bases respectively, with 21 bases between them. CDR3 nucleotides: TGCAGTGCCGACCTGAGCGGCCCCCGGGGAGATACGCAGTATTTT. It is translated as CSADLSGPRGDTQYF.

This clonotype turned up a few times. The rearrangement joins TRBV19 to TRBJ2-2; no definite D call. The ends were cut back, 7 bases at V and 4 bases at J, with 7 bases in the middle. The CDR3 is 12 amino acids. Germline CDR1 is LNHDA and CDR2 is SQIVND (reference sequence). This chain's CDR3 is CASNEATGELFF. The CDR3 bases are TGTGCCAGTAATGAGGCCACCGGGGAGCTGTTTTTT.

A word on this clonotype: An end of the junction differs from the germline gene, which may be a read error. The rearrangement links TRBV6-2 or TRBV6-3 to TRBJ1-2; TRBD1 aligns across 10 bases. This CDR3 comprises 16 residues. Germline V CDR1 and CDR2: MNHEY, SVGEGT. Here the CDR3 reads CAGSHTRDRGNYGYTF. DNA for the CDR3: TGTGCCGGCAGTCATACCCGGGACAGGGGTAACTATGGCTACACCTTC.